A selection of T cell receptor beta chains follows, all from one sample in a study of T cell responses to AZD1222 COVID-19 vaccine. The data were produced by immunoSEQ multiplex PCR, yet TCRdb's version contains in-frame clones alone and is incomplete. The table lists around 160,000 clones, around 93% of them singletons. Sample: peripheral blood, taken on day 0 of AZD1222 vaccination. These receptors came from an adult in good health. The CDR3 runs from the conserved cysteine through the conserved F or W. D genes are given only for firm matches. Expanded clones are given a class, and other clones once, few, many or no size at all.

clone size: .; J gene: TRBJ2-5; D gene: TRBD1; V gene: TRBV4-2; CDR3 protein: CASSLTGGIGETQYF; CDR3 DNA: TGTGCCAGCAGCCTTACAGGGGGGATCGGAGAGACCCAGTACTTC
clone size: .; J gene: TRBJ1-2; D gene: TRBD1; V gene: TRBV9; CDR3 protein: CASSPRGSGYGYTF; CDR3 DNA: TGTGCCAGCAGCCCCAGGGGGTCAGGCTATGGCTACACCTTC
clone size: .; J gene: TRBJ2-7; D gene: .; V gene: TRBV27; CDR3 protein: CASRPGLRRERGEQYF; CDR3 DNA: TGTGCCAGCAGACCAGGGTTGAGGCGGGAAAGGGGCGAGCAGTACTTC
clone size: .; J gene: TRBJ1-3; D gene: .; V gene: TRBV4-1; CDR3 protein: CASSPQGLASGNTIYF; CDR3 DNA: TGCGCCAGCAGCCCTCAGGGATTAGCCTCTGGAAACACCATATATTTT
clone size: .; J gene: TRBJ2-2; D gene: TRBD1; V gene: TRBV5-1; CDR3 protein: CASSHRGRVSGTGELFF; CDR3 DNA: TGCGCCAGCAGCCACAGGGGAAGGGTGTCTGGCACCGGGGAGCTGTTTTTT
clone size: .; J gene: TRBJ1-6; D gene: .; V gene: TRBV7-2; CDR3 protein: CASSLALVSSYNSPLHF; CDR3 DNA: TGTGCCAGCAGCTTAGCGTTGGTTAGCTCCTATAATTCACCCCTCCACTTT
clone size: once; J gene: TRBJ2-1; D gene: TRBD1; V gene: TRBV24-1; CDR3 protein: CATSDLTTGVSYNEQFF; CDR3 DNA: TGTGCCACCAGTGACTTGACCACAGGGGTCTCCTACAATGAGCAGTTCTTC
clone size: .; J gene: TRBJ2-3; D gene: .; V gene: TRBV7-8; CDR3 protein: CASSPARSSTYTQYF; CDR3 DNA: TGTGCCAGCAGCCCAGCCCGGTCCTCCACATATACGCAGTATTTT
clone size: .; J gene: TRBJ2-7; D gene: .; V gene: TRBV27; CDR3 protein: CASSPRTASLEQYF; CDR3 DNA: TGTGCCAGCAGTCCTCGGACAGCCAGCTTAGAGCAGTACTTC
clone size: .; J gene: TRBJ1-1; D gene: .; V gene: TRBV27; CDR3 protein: CASSGQGNTEAFF; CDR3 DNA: TGTGCCAGCAGTGGCCAGGGGAACACTGAAGCTTTCTTT
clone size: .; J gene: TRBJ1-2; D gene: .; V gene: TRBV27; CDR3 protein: CASSLLGTSNYGYTF; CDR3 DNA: TGTGCCAGCAGTTTACTGGGGACTTCTAACTATGGCTACACCTTC
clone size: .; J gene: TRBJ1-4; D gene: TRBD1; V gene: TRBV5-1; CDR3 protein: CASSPGQSGGEKLFF; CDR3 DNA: TGCGCCAGCAGCCCGGGACAGTCTGGGGGGGAAAAACTGTTTTTT
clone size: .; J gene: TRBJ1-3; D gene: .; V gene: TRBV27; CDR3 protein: CASSLTGNSGNTIYF; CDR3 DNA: TGTGCCAGCAGTCTAACAGGGAACTCTGGAAACACCATATATTTT
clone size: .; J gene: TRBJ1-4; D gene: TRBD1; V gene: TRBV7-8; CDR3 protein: CASSLGRGPSRKLFF; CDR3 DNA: TGTGCCAGCAGCCTCGGGAGGGGGCCCTCGAGGAAACTGTTTTTT
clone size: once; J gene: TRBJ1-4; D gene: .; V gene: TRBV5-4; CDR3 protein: CASSIKQTATNEKLFF; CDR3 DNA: TGTGCCAGCAGCATAAAACAGACAGCAACTAATGAAAAACTGTTTTTT
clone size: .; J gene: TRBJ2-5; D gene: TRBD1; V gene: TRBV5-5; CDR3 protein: CASSLGQGVKETQYF; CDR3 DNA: TGTGCCAGCAGCTTGGGTCAGGGGGTAAAGGAGACCCAGTACTTC
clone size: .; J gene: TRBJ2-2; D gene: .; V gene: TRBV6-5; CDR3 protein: CASYPLRGGELFF; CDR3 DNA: TGTGCCAGTTACCCGTTAAGGGGCGGGGAGCTGTTTTTT
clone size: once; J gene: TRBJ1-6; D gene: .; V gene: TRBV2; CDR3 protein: CASRWKGVSPLHF; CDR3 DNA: TGTGCCAGCAGATGGAAGGGGGTTTCACCCCTCCACTTT
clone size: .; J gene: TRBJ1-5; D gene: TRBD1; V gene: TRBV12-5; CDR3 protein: CASGLDLKGQGSQPQHF; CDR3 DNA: TGTGCTAGTGGTTTGGACCTAAAAGGACAGGGCAGCCAGCCCCAGCATTTT
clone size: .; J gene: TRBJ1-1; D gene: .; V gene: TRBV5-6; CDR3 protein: CASSLTTEAFF; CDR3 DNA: TGTGCCAGCAGCTTGACCACTGAAGCTTTCTTT
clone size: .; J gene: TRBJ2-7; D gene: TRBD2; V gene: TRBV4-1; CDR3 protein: CASSQGWGRESGGEQYF; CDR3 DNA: TGCGCCAGCAGCCAAGGGTGGGGGAGGGAGTCCGGAGGCGAGCAGTACTTC
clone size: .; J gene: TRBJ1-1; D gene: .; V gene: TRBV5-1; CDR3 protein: CASSLEWGMNTEAFF; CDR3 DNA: TGCGCCAGCAGCTTGGAATGGGGTATGAACACTGAAGCTTTCTTT
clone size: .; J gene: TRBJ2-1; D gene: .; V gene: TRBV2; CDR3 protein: CASSRESSYNEQFF; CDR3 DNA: TGTGCCAGCAGTCGGGAGAGCTCCTACAATGAGCAGTTCTTC
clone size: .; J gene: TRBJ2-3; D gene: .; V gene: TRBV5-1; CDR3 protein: CASSSAGAGTDTQYF; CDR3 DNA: TGCGCCAGCAGCTCGGCGGGGGCAGGCACAGATACGCAGTATTTT
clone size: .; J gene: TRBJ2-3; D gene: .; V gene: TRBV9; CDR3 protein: CASSVAPSGDTQYF; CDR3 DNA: TGTGCCAGCAGCGTAGCGCCTAGTGGAGATACGCAGTATTTT
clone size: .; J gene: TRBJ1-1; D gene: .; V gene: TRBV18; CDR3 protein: CASSPANTEAFF; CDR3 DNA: TGTGCCAGCTCACCTGCGAACACTGAAGCTTTCTTT
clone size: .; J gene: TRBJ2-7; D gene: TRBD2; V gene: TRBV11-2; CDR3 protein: CASSPAGAPYEQYF; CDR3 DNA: TGTGCCAGCAGCCCAGCGGGGGCCCCCTACGAGCAGTACTTC
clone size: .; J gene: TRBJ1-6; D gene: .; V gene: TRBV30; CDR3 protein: CAWAPEADPYNSPLHF; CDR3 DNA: TGTGCCTGGGCCCCGGAGGCGGACCCCTATAATTCACCCCTCCACTTT
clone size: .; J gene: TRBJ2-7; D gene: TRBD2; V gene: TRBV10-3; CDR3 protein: CAIRGGTSDYEQYF; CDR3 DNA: TGTGCCATCAGGGGGGGGACTAGCGACTACGAGCAGTACTTC
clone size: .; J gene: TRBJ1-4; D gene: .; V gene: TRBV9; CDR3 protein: CASSVEGFDEKLFF; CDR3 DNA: TGTGCCAGCAGCGTAGAAGGGTTCGATGAAAAACTGTTTTTT
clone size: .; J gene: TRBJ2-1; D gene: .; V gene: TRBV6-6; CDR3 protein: CASRLVNGNEQFF; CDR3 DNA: TGTGCCAGCAGATTAGTAAATGGCAATGAGCAGTTCTTC
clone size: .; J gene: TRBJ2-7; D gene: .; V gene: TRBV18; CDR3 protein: CASSPKHRDEQYF; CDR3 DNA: TGTGCCAGCTCACCTAAGCACAGGGACGAGCAGTACTTC
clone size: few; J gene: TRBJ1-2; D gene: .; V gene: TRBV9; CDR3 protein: CASSPSSGNGYTF; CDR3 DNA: TGTGCCAGCAGCCCCTCTTCTGGGAATGGCTACACCTTC
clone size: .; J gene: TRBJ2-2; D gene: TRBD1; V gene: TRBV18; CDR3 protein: CASSPRGGAMAAGELFF; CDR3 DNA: TGTGCCAGCTCACCGCGAGGGGGCGCGATGGCGGCCGGGGAGCTGTTTTTT
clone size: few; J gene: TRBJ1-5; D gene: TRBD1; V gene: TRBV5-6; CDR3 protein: CASSDDRGAQHF; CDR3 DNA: TGTGCCAGCAGCGACGACAGGGGTGCCCAGCATTTT
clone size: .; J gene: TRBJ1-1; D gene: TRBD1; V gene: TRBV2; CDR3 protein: CASIRQGVAYTEAFF; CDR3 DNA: TGTGCCAGCATTCGGCAGGGGGTGGCTTACACTGAAGCTTTCTTT
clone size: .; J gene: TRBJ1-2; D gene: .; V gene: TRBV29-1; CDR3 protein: CSVPLANYGYTF; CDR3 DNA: TGCAGCGTGCCATTGGCGAACTATGGCTACACCTTC
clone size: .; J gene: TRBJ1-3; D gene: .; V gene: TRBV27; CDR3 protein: CASSLSRSGNTIYF; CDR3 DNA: TGTGCCAGCAGTTTATCCAGATCTGGAAACACCATATATTTT
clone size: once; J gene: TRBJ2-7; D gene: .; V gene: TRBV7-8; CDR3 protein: CASSMTAYEQYF; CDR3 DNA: TGTGCCAGCAGCATGACAGCCTACGAGCAGTACTTC
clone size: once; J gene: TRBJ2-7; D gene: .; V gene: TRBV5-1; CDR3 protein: CASSLLGANSYEQYF; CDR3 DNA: TGCGCCAGCAGCTTGCTGGGGGCCAACTCCTACGAGCAGTACTTC
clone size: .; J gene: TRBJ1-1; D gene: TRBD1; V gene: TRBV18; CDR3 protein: CASSSGQGGNTEAFF; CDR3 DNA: TGTGCCAGCTCCTCGGGACAGGGAGGGAACACTGAAGCTTTCTTT
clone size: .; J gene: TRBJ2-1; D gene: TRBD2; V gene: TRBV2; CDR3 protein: CASRGLAGDSYNEQFF; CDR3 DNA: TGTGCCAGCAGGGGACTAGCGGGAGACTCCTACAATGAGCAGTTCTTC
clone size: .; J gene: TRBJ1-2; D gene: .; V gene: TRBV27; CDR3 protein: CASRPKVRPYYGYTF; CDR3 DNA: TGTGCCAGCAGGCCGAAGGTCCGGCCTTACTATGGCTACACCTTC
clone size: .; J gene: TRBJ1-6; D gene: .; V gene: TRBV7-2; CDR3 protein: CASSRDPTGRSPLHF; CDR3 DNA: TGTGCCAGCAGCCGGGACCCCACAGGGAGGTCACCCCTCCACTTT
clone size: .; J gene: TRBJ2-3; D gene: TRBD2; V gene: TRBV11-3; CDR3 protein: CASSPGSGGLSTDTQYF; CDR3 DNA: TGTGCCAGCAGCCCGGGTAGCGGGGGCCTGAGCACAGATACGCAGTATTTT
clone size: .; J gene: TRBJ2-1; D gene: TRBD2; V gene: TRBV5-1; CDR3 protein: CASSPKTGGYNEQFF; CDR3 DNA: TGCGCCAGCAGCCCTAAGACGGGAGGATACAATGAGCAGTTCTTC
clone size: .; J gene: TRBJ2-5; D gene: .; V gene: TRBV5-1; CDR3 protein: CASSLGDQETQYF; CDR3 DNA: TGCGCCAGCAGCTTGGGAGACCAAGAGACCCAGTACTTC
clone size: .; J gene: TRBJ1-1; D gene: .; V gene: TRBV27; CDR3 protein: CASSSTRQAVMNTEAFF; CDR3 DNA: TGTGCCAGCAGTTCTACCCGACAGGCTGTAATGAACACTGAAGCTTTCTTT
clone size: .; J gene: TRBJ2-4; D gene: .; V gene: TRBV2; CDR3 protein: CAYQGPFAKNIQYF; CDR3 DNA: TGTGCCTATCAGGGTCCCTTTGCCAAAAACATTCAGTACTTC
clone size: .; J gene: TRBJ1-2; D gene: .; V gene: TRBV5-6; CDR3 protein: CASSRQGNYGYTF; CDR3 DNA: TGTGCCAGCAGCCGCCAGGGGAACTATGGCTACACCTTC
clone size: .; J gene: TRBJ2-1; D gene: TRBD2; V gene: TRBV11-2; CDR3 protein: CASSPQREMVTEQFF; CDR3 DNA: TGTGCCAGCAGCCCCCAGCGGGAGATGGTCACTGAGCAGTTCTTC
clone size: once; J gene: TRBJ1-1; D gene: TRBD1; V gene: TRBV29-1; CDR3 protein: CSVTGTANTEAFF; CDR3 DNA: TGCAGCGTTACCGGGACAGCGAACACTGAAGCTTTCTTT
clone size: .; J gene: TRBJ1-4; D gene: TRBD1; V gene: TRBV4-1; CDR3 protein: CASSQDVRDSYATNEKLFF; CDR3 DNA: TGCGCCAGCAGCCAAGACGTAAGGGACAGCTATGCAACTAATGAAAAACTGTTTTTT
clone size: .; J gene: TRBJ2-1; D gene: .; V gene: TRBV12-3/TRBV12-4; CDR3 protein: CASSPHGNEQFF; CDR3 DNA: TGTGCCAGCAGTCCCCACGGCAATGAGCAGTTCTTC
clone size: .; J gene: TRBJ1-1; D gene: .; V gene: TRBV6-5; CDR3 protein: CASSYDAGRKEAFF; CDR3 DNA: TGTGCCAGCAGTTACGATGCAGGGAGGAAGGAAGCTTTCTTT
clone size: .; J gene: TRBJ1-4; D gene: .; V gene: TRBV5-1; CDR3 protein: CASSRGSANEKLFF; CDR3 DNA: TGCGCCAGCAGCCGAGGGTCGGCTAATGAAAAACTGTTTTTT
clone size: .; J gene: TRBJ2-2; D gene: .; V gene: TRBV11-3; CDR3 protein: CASSMYTGELFF; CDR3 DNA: TGTGCCAGCAGCATGTACACCGGGGAGCTGTTTTTT